What follows are 16 T cell receptor beta chains derived from one specimen sequenced in a study of T cell repertoires in cytomegalovirus infection. For these receptors, no antigen is known. TCRdb reprocessed the reads with MiXCR, giving one entry per CDR3 protein. The sample shows roughly 87,000 distinct CDR3 sequences, 29% of them seen only once. The sample here was CD8+ T cells from cultured PBMCs, taken from culture after CMV antigen stimulation. Every receptor here comes from a human donor in good health (CMV status not recorded). Some clones in this sample may be carry-over from other donors' samples.

This clonotype was seen only a few times. The chain joins TRBV24-1 to TRBJ2-7; no clear D gene. This CDR3 contains 11 residues. The V end lost 8 bases, the J end lost 3 bases, and 7 bases lay between the germline ends. Germline CDR1 is KGHDR and CDR2 is SFDVKD. CDR3 DNA sequence: TGTGCCACCACCGGTGGCTACGAGCAGTACTTC. Its protein product is CATTGGYEQYF.

Ten or more counts support this clonotype. This CDR3 is CASSGRRGAWTGELFF. For the CDR3, the DNA is TGTGCCAGCAGCGGCAGGCGGGGGGCATGGACCGGGGAGCTGTTTTTT. The chain links TRBV7-8 to TRBJ2-2; 8 positions match TRBD2. With 5 bases clipped from V and 5 bases from J, the junction kept 10 bases outside the gene matches. Germline V gene data show CDR1 as SGHVS and CDR2 as FQNEAQ. The length of the CDR3 is 16 residues.

The chain has TRBV19 and TRBJ2-3; D not resolved. CDR3 length: 14 amino acids. The V end lost 9 bases, the J end lost 2 bases, and 15 bases lay between the germline ends. Germline V gives CDR1 LNHDA, CDR2 SQIVND (reference sequence). CDR3 protein: CASRAPGDTDTQYF. The CDR3 nucleotides read TGTGCCAGCCGGGCCCCGGGTGACACAGATACGCAGTATTTT. Drawing the rest from reference TRBV19 and TRBJ2-3, the complete variable domain is DGGITQSPKYLFRKEGQNVTLSCEQNLNHDAMYWYRQDPGQGLRLIYYSQIVNDFQKGDIAEGYSVSREKKESFPLTVTSAQKNPTAFYLCASRAPGDTDTQYFGPGTRLTVL.

This clonotype was seen at least ten times. The chain is built from TRBV12-3 or TRBV12-4 and TRBJ1-1, with D perhaps matching TRBD1 (5 bases). The CDR3 runs to 15 residues. V was cut by 6 bases and J by 4 bases, with 18 bases left in between. This CDR3 reads CASSPRAPFGTEAFF. The DNA for the CDR3 is TGTGCCAGCAGCCCCAGGGCCCCGTTTGGCACTGAAGCTTTCTTT.

This chain joins TRBV6-5 and TRBJ2-7; D ambiguous. The CDR3 totals 15 residues. The germline V and J ends were trimmed by 2 bases and 3 bases, with 14 bases remaining between them. From germline, CDR1 is MNHEY and CDR2 SVGAGI. The CDR3 DNA follows: TGTGCCAGCAGTTACCTCACTGGAACGCACTACGAGCAGTACTTC. Its translation: CASSYLTGTHYEQYF.

This clonotype was recorded many times. The chain uses TRBV7-9 and TRBJ2-1; 11 bases line up with TRBD2. This CDR3 is 17 amino acids long. CDR1 and CDR2 from the germline V gene are SEHNR and FQNEAQ (reference sequence). The ends lost 1 base at V and 2 bases at J; junction bases unmatched: 4. CDR3 nucleotide sequence: TGTGCCAGCAGCTTAGAGTCTAGCGGGGGGCCCTACAATGAGCAGTTCTTC. Translating it yields CASSLESSGGPYNEQFF.

The rearrangement joins TRBV6-5 to TRBJ1-5, with D maybe TRBD1 (6 bases). CDR1 MNHEY and CDR2 SVGAGI come from the germline V gene. The CDR3 has 14 residues. The V end lost 8 bases, the J end lost 2 bases, and 13 bases lay between the germline ends. DNA for the CDR3: TGTGCCAGCGGAGGGGGTGAAGGCAATCAGCCCCAGCATTTT. It specifies CASGGGEGNQPQHF.

CDR3 residues: CASSIGLGRNTEAFF. The CDR3 DNA sequence: TGTGCCAGTAGTATTGGTCTCGGAAGAAACACTGAAGCTTTCTTT. The V and J genes are TRBV19 and TRBJ1-1; no clear D gene. V gave up 3 bases and J gave up 2 bases, with 13 bases separating them. Germline V gene data show CDR1 as LNHDA and CDR2 as SQIVND (reference sequence). This CDR3 is built from 15 residues. The full variable domain, with the rest looked up from reference TRBV19 and TRBJ1-1, is DGGITQSPKYLFRKEGQNVTLSCEQNLNHDAMYWYRQDPGQGLRLIYYSQIVNDFQKGDIAEGYSVSREKKESFPLTVTSAQKNPTAFYLCASSIGLGRNTEAFFGQGTRLTVV.

The rearrangement uses TRBV7-8 and TRBJ1-4; 7 nucleotides agree with TRBD1. The CDR3 consists of 15 residues. The V gene end was trimmed by 5 bases and the J gene end by 3 bases; junction bases not matched to a gene: 6. Germline V gives CDR1 SGHVS, CDR2 FQNEAQ. The CDR3 protein is CASSGETGPNEKLFF. The CDR3 DNA sequence: TGTGCCAGCAGCGGTGAGACAGGGCCTAATGAAAAACTGTTTTTT.

This clonotype appeared many times. This sequence joins TRBV28 and TRBJ1-2; maybe TRBD1 (5 bases). V was trimmed by 7 bases and J by 3 bases, leaving 15 bases between them. This CDR3 has 14 amino acids. Germline-derived CDR1 and CDR2 are MDHEN and SYDVKM. The CDR3 is CASTSGIRDYGYTF. CDR3 sequence (DNA): TGTGCCAGCACCTCAGGGATCAGAGACTATGGCTACACCTTC.

This clonotype was seen a few times. The CDR3 nucleotides read TGTGCCAGTAGTCCTTCCCTTAGCAATCAGCCCCAGCATTTT. It is translated as CASSPSLSNQPQHF. The chain joins TRBV19 to TRBJ1-5; D is undetermined. V lost 5 bases and J lost 0, with 8 bases in between. CDR3 length: 14 residues. The germline gives CDR1 LNHDA, CDR2 SQIVND (reference sequence).

In regard to this clonotype: A much larger clone differs from this one at a single base, so this may be a read error. The gene calls are TRBV2 and TRBJ1-5; TRBD1 is a possible D gene (5 bases). Germline V gene sequence: CDR1 SNHLY, CDR2 FYNNEI. The CDR3 totals 15 residues. The CDR3 region has the DNA TGTGCCAACAGTGAGTTGTCGGGGGTAGGCCAGCCCCAGCATTTT. Translating it yields CANSELSGVGQPQHF.

This clonotype has more than one count but fewer than ten. The chain couples TRBV7-2 to TRBJ2-7; 11 bases agree with TRBD2. The CDR3 is 16 amino acids. V gave up 1 base and J gave up 1 base; unmatched junction bases: 3. Germline V lookup: CDR1 SGHTA, CDR2 FQGNSA. CDR3 sequence: CASSLGTSGGSYEQYF. The CDR3 bases are TGTGCCAGCAGCTTAGGAACTAGCGGGGGATCCTACGAGCAGTACTTC.

This clonotype was counted between two and nine times. This chain uses TRBV5-5 with TRBJ2-2, with 8 positions matching TRBD2. V shed 1 base and J 0 bases; nucleotides not matched to a gene: 8. The CDR3 runs 18 residues. Per the germline V gene, CDR1 is SGHKS and CDR2 is YYEKEE (reference sequence). This CDR3 is CASSLRDRRGANTGELFF. CDR3 nucleotide sequence: TGTGCCAGCAGCTTGAGGGACCGGCGGGGGGCGAACACCGGGGAGCTGTTTTTT.

V is TRBV27 and J is TRBJ2-1, with D possibly being TRBD2 (6 bases). V was pared by 4 bases and J by 7 bases, with 8 bases between. Germline V gene sequence: CDR1 MNHEY, CDR2 SMNVEV (reference sequence). This CDR3 contains 12 residues. The CDR3 coding sequence is TGTGCCAGCAGTTCAGGACTAAATGAGCAGTTCTTC. It encodes CASSSGLNEQFF.

This chain connects TRBV29-1 to TRBJ2-2, with 8 nucleotides matching TRBD2. Germline V gives CDR1 SQVTM, CDR2 ANQGSEA. The CDR3 covers 15 residues. V trimming: 5 bases; J trimming: 0 bases; junction bases outside the gene matches: 5. The CDR3 region has the DNA TGCAGCGTTAGCGGGGGTCCTCCGAACACCGGGGAGCTGTTTTTT. This translates into CSVSGGPPNTGELFF.